Listed here are 26 T cell receptor beta chains from one sample, sequenced in a study of cytomegalovirus exposure and HLA in healthy donors. The PCR contained 60 Vbeta and 13 Jbeta primers. Libraries were prepared by immunoSEQ multiplex PCR; TCRdb keeps only in-frame clonotypes and omits some of them. The table has tens of thousands of clones, around 78% seen once. Sequenced input: PBMCs. The source is a middle-aged man in good health and CMV-seronegative.

The chain carries TRBV15 and TRBJ1-1; D unclear. The CDR3 has 15 residues. Per the germline V gene, CDR1 is LNHNV and CDR2 is YYDKDF (reference sequence). The V end was cut by 1 base, the J end by 3 bases, with 12 bases between. Written as DNA, the CDR3 is TGTGCCACCAGCAGAGTAACAGACCCTGACACTGAAGCTTTCTTT. Encoded protein: CATSRVTDPDTEAFF.

CDR3 loop: CASSQERGREQYF. In DNA form, the CDR3 reads TGCGCCAGCAGCCAAGAAAGGGGCCGGGAGCAGTACTTC. This chain joins TRBV4-3 and TRBJ2-7, with D possibly matching TRBD1 (5 bases). The CDR3 length is 13 residues. The germline V gene encodes CDR1 LGHNA and CDR2 YSLEER. Deletions cut 0 bases from V and 7 bases from J, with 10 bases between.

The genes are TRBV2 and TRBJ1-3, with unresolved D. CDR1 and CDR2 from the germline V gene are SNHLY and FYNNEI. V gave up 2 bases and J gave up 4 bases, with 6 bases separating them. There are 13 residues in the CDR3. The CDR3, as DNA: TGTGCCAGCAGTGAAAACGGGGGAAACACCATATATTTT. It codes for CASSENGGNTIYF.

The chain carries TRBV5-5 and TRBJ1-5, with 9 bases fitting TRBD1. Germline lookup yields CDR1 SGHKS and CDR2 YYEKEE (reference sequence). Unmatched junction bases numbered 10, after V lost 4 bases and J lost 5 bases. The CDR3 runs 16 residues. For the CDR3, the DNA is TGTGCCAGCAGCCTCTCGGGACAGGGTAGTTATCAGCCCCAGCATTTT. Protein sequence: CASSLSGQGSYQPQHF. The variable domain in full, with the rest retrieved from reference TRBV5-5 and TRBJ1-5, is DAGVTQSPTHLIKTRGQQVTLRCSPISGHKSVSWYQQVLGQGPQFIFQYYEKEERGRGNFPDRFSARQFPNYSSELNVNALLLGDSALYLCASSLSGQGSYQPQHFGDGTRLSIL.

This chain uses TRBV6-5 with TRBJ2-2; 7 nucleotides match TRBD2. CDR3 length: 13 amino acids. Germline loops: CDR1 MNHEY, CDR2 SVGAGI. The V and J ends lost 4 bases and 13 bases, in that order; junction bases with no gene match: 9. CDR3 DNA sequence: TGTGCCAGCAGTTCAGTCCCGACGGGAGGGCTGTTTTTT. Translated: CASSSVPTGGLFF.

V usage is TRBV19 and J usage is TRBJ2-5; 7 positions agree with TRBD1. Germline assignment: CDR1 LNHDA and CDR2 SQIVND (reference sequence). Germline trimming cut 5 bases from V and 3 bases from J; bases unmatched to any gene: 3. The CDR3 length is 13 residues. The CDR3 region has the DNA TGTGCCAGTAGTCGGGGACAGAAAGAGACCCAGTACTTC. This translates into CASSRGQKETQYF.

The J gene is TRBJ2-5, the V gene TRBV10-3, with 7 nucleotides matching TRBD1. Looked up from germline, CDR1 is ENHRY and CDR2 is SYGVKD. J gave up 1 base and V 4 bases, and 3 bases lay outside the gene matches. This CDR3 comprises 14 residues. The chain's CDR3 is CAISVGDSQETQYF. The CDR3 nucleotides are TGTGCCATCAGTGTAGGGGACAGCCAAGAGACCCAGTACTTC.

This chain joins TRBV10-1 and TRBJ2-5, with D perhaps matching TRBD2 (5 bases). The germline V gene has CDR1 WNHNN and CDR2 SYGVQD (reference sequence). Trimming shortened V by 0 bases and J by 4 bases, and 12 bases separated the two germline ends. CDR3 length: 15 residues. The CDR3, as DNA: TGCGCCAGCAGTGAGTCCCGGCAGGAGGTAGAGACCCAGTACTTC. Encoded protein: CASSESRQEVETQYF.

The chain has TRBV7-2 and TRBJ2-2, with a tentative D call TRBD1 (6 bases). The germline CDR1 and CDR2 sequences are SGHTA and FQGNSA. The CDR3 loop spans 16 amino acids. Trimming took off 1 base at V and 6 bases at J, with 15 bases between the two ends. CDR3 bases: TGTGCCAGCAGCTTAGTAGGGTCAGGGGCCCCCGGGGAGCTGTTTTTT. It translates to CASSLVGSGAPGELFF. The whole variable domain, filled in from reference TRBV7-2 and TRBJ2-2, reads GAGVSQSPSNKVTEKGKDVELRCDPISGHTALYWYRQSLGQGLEFLIYFQGNSAPDKSGLPSDRFSAERTGGSVSTLTIQRTQQEDSAVYLCASSLVGSGAPGELFFGEGSRLTVL.

This chain uses TRBV15 with TRBJ2-7, with D tentatively TRBD1 (5 bases). The CDR3 is 14 residues long. V lost 8 bases and J 3 bases, leaving 17 bases between the germline ends. Per germline, CDR1 LNHNV and CDR2 YYDKDF (reference sequence). The CDR3 spells CATRDSDVYYEQYF. CDR3 in DNA: TGTGCCACCCGAGACAGCGACGTTTACTACGAGCAGTACTTC.

The chain carries TRBV5-1 and TRBJ2-2; perhaps TRBD1 as D (6 bases). The CDR3 spans 15 residues. Per germline, CDR1 SGHRS and CDR2 YFSETQ. The germline V and J ends were trimmed by 4 bases and 4 bases, with 14 bases remaining between them. CDR3 region: CASSTQGMSTGELFF. In nucleotides, the CDR3 is TGCGCCAGCAGCACACAGGGTATGAGCACCGGGGAGCTGTTTTTT.

This CDR3 reads CASSQYRVDGYTF. The CDR3 DNA follows: TGTGCCAGCAGCCAGTACAGAGTCGATGGCTACACCTTC. The chain recombines TRBV14 with TRBJ1-2; no clear D gene. The V end lost 3 bases, the J end lost 6 bases, and 11 bases lay between the germline ends. Germline CDR1 is SGHDN and CDR2 is FVKESK. The CDR3 runs to 13 residues.

The rearrangement uses TRBV5-6 and TRBJ2-7, with TRBD1 matching 9 bases. Trimming removed 5 bases from V and 6 bases from J; junction bases left unmatched: 9. The CDR3 is 14 amino acids. The germline CDR1 and CDR2 sequences are SGHDT and YYEEEE. The chain's CDR3 is CASRIQGAGGEQYF. In nucleotides, the CDR3 is TGTGCCAGCAGGATACAGGGGGCAGGAGGCGAGCAGTACTTC.

The rearrangement links TRBV6-5 to TRBJ2-5; 9 positions match TRBD2. The DNA end is a closer match to TRBJ2-7, so the J assignment may be wrong. This CDR3 has 16 residues. The V gene's germline CDR1 is MNHEY and CDR2 SVGAGI. The CDR3 coding sequence is TGTGCCAGCAGTTACGGACGAGGCGGGAGGGCCTACGAGCAGTACTTC. Protein sequence: CASSYGRGGRAYEQYF.

V gene TRBV19 combines with J gene TRBJ1-5; D uncertain. The CDR3 length is 16 residues. CDR1 and CDR2 (germline): LNHDA, SQIVND (reference sequence). Trimming removed 2 bases from V and 1 base from J, with 12 bases in between. The CDR3 DNA is TGTGCCAGTAGTATAATTTCCGGGGAGAGCAATCAGCCCCAGCATTTT. It specifies CASSIISGESNQPQHF.

This clone has just one count. The gene calls are TRBV5-4 and TRBJ2-2, with 9 bases lining up with TRBD1. V gave up 3 bases and J gave up 3 bases; unmatched junction bases: 3. CDR3 size: 15 residues. The germline V gene encodes CDR1 SGHNT and CDR2 YYREEE (reference sequence). This CDR3 reads CASSSGTGYTGELFF. The DNA for the CDR3 is TGTGCCAGCAGCTCCGGGACAGGGTACACCGGGGAGCTGTTTTTT.

The V gene is TRBV29-1, the J gene TRBJ2-7; the match to TRBD1 covers 9 bases. The CDR3 is made up of 13 amino acids. V lost 7 bases to trimming and J lost 1 base; unmatched junction nucleotides: 5. The germline gives CDR1 SQVTM, CDR2 ANQGSEA. DNA of the CDR3: TGCAGCGGACGGGACAGGGAGTCCTACGAGCAGTACTTC. Translated, it gives CSGRDRESYEQYF.

The chain has TRBV7-8 and TRBJ2-7; possible D gene TRBD2, 7 bases. CDR1 SGHVS and CDR2 FQNEAQ come from the germline V gene. The CDR3 covers 15 residues. The V end lost 5 bases, the J end lost 6 bases, and 20 bases lay between the germline ends. CDR3 sequence (DNA): TGTGCCAGCAGCCTCGGTAGGACTAGGGGGTCCGAGCAGTACTTC. Protein product: CASSLGRTRGSEQYF.

The genes are TRBV30 and TRBJ1-1; D is undetermined. The germline V gene encodes CDR1 GTSNPN and CDR2 SVGIG (reference sequence). The CDR3 consists of 12 residues. Trimming left V 2 bases short and J 0 bases short, with 4 bases between. The CDR3 loop reads CAWSYMNTEAFF. CDR3 DNA sequence: TGTGCCTGGAGTTACATGAACACTGAAGCTTTCTTT.

The chain links TRBV15 to TRBJ1-3; D gene uncertain. Germline CDR1 reads LNHNV; CDR2 reads YYDKDF (reference sequence). V gave up 7 bases and J gave up 2 bases, with 15 bases separating them. CDR3 length: 15 amino acids. CDR3 DNA sequence: TGTGCCACCACCCTGGAGGTCGTGCCTGGAAACACCATATATTTT. Residues: CATTLEVVPGNTIYF. Filled out from reference TRBV15 and TRBJ1-3, the complete variable domain reads DAMVIQNPRYQVTQFGKPVTLSCSQTLNHNVMYWYQQKSSQAPKLLFHYYDKDFNNEADTPDNFQSRRPNTSFCFLDIRSPGLGDTAMYLCATTLEVVPGNTIYFGEGSWLTVV.

Worth noting for this clone: The sample holds other DNA sequences that translate to the same CDR3. This rearrangement joins TRBV7-9 to TRBJ2-7; a weak D match, TRBD1 (5 bases). CDR1 SEHNR and CDR2 FQNEAQ come from the germline V gene (reference sequence). Trimming pared 2 bases from V and 2 bases from J, leaving 10 bases between. The CDR3 sequence is 14 residues long. The CDR3 region is CASSLLAGPYEQYF. As DNA, the CDR3 is TGTGCCAGCAGCTTACTCGCAGGGCCCTACGAGCAGTACTTC.

The chain joins TRBV27 to TRBJ2-1; TRBD2 aligns across 7 bases. The V gene's germline CDR1 is MNHEY and CDR2 SMNVEV (reference sequence). Unmatched junction bases numbered 5, after V lost 2 bases and J lost 7 bases. The CDR3 is 14 amino acids. CDR3 sequence reads: CASSLNLAENEQFF. The CDR3 bases are TGTGCCAGCAGTTTAAACCTAGCGGAAAATGAGCAGTTCTTC.

The V gene is TRBV7-9, the J gene TRBJ2-7; D gene unclear. Germline CDR1 and CDR2: SEHNR and FQNEAQ (reference sequence). The CDR3 totals 13 residues. V was clipped by 4 bases and J by 6 bases, with 13 bases between them. The CDR3 loop reads CASSSVTLREQYF. CDR3 nucleotide sequence: TGTGCCAGCAGCTCCGTTACTTTGCGCGAGCAGTACTTC.

V gene TRBV7-9 combines with J gene TRBJ1-5; tentative D call: TRBD1 (6 bases). This CDR3 spans 15 amino acids. Trimming cost V 5 bases and J 7 bases, with 18 bases left between them. Germline lookup yields CDR1 SEHNR and CDR2 FQNEAQ (reference sequence). The CDR3 DNA follows: TGTGCCAGCAGCCCGGGGACATCTGAAGAACAGCCCCAGCATTTT. It encodes CASSPGTSEEQPQHF.

J is TRBJ2-7 and V is TRBV27, with D perhaps TRBD1 (5 bases). The CDR3 sequence is 14 residues long. V lost 2 bases and J 3 bases, leaving 11 bases between the germline ends. CDR1 is MNHEY, CDR2 SMNVEV, per germline (reference sequence). The CDR3 coding sequence is TGTGCCAGCAGTTTAGACTTAGGGGACTACGAGCAGTACTTC. Protein: CASSLDLGDYEQYF.

This clone was detected a few times. This chain connects TRBV23-1 to TRBJ2-7, with D maybe TRBD2 (6 bases). TRBV23-1 is filed as an ORF, its function uncertain. Trimming removed 4 bases from V and 6 bases from J, with 13 bases in between. The CDR3 runs 13 residues. The CDR3 protein is CASSRRDLGEQYF. Here the CDR3 DNA reads TGCGCCAGCAGTCGTAGGGACTTGGGCGAGCAGTACTTC.